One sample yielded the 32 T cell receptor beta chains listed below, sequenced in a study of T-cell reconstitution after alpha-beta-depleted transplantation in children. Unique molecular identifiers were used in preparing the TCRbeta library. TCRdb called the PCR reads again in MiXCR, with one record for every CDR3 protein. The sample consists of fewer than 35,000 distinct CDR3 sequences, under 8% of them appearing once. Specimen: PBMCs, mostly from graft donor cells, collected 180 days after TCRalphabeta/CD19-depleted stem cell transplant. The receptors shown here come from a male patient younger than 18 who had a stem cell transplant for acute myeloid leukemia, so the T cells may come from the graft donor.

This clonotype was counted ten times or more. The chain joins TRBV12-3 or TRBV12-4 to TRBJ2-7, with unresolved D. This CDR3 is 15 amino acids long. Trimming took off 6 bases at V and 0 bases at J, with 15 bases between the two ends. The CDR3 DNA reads TGTGCCAGCAGCGCATACATTAGTAGCTCCTACGAGCAGTACTTC. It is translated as CASSAYISSSYEQYF.

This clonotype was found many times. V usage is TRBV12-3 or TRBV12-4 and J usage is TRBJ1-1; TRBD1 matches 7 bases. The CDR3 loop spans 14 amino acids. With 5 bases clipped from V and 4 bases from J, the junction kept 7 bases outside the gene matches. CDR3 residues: CASSTGAPGTEAFF. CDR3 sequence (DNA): TGTGCCAGCAGTACAGGGGCCCCGGGCACTGAAGCTTTCTTT.

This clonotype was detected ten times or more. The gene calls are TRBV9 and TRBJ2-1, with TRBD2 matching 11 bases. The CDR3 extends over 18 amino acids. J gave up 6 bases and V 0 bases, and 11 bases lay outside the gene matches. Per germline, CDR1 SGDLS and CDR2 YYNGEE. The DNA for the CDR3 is TGTGCCAGCAGCGTAGGGCTAGCGGGAGGTTGGGTATTCAATGAGCAGTTCTTC. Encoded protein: CASSVGLAGGWVFNEQFF.

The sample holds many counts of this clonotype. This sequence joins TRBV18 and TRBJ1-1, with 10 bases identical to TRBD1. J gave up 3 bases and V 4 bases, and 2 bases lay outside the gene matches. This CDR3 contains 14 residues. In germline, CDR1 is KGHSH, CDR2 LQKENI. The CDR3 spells CASSRTGGDTEAFF. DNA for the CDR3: TGTGCCAGCTCACGGACAGGGGGAGACACTGAAGCTTTCTTT.

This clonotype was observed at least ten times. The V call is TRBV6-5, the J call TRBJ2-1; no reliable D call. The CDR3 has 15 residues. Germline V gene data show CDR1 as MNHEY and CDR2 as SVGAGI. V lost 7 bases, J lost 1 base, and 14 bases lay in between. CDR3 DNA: TGTGCCAGCATCCCCGACCCGGAGTCCTACAATGAGCAGTTCTTC. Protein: CASIPDPESYNEQFF.

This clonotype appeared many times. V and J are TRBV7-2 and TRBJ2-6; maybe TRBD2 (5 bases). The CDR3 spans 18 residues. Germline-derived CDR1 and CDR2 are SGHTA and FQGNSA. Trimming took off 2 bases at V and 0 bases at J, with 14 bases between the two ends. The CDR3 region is CASSLSGLSSSGANVLTF. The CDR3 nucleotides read TGTGCCAGCAGCTTAAGCGGACTCTCGAGCTCTGGGGCCAACGTCCTGACTTTC.

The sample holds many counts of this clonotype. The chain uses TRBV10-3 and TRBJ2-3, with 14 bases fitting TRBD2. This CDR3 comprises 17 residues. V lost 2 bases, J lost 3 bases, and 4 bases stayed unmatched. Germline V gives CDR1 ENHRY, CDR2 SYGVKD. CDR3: CAISEAGLAGATDTQYF. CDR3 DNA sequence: TGTGCCATCAGTGAGGCGGGACTAGCGGGGGCAACAGATACGCAGTATTTT.

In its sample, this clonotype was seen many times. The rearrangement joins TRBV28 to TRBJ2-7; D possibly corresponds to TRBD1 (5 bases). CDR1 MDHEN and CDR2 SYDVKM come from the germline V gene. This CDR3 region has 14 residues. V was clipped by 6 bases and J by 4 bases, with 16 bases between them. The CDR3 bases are TGTGCCAGCAGGCCTACAGGTCAAATTTACGAGCAGTACTTC. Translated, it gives CASRPTGQIYEQYF.

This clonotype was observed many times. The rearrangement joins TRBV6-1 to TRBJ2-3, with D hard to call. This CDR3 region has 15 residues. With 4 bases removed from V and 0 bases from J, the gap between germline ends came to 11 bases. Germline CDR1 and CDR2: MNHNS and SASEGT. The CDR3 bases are TGTGCCAGCAGTGTCCGCGGCGTAAGCACAGATACGCAGTATTTT. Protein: CASSVRGVSTDTQYF.

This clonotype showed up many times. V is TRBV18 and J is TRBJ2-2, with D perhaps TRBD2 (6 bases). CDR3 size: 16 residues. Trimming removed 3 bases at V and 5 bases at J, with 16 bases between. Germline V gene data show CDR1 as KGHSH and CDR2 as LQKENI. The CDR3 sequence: CASSPSAGGGTGELFF. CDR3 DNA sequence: TGTGCCAGCTCACCCTCAGCCGGGGGAGGAACCGGGGAGCTGTTTTTT.

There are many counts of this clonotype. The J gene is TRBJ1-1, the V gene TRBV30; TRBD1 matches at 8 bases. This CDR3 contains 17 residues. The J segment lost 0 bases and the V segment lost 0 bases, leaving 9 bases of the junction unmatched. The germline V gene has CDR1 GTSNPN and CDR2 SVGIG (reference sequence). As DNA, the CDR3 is TGTGCCTGGAGTGTACGAGGTACAGGGGGACTGAACACTGAAGCTTTCTTT. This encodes CAWSVRGTGGLNTEAFF.

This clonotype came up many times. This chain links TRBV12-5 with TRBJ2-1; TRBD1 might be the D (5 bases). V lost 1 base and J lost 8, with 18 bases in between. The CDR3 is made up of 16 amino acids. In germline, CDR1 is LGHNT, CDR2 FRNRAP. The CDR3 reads CASGLERQSAAYEQFF. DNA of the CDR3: TGTGCTAGTGGTTTGGAACGACAGTCAGCAGCGTATGAGCAGTTCTTC.

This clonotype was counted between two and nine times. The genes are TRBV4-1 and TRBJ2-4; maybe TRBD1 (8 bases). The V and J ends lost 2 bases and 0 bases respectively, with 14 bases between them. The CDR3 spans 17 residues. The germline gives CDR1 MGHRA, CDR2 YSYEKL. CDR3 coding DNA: TGCGCCAGCAGCCAACACAGGGGGGGGGTAGCCAAAAACATTCAGTACTTC. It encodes CASSQHRGGVAKNIQYF.

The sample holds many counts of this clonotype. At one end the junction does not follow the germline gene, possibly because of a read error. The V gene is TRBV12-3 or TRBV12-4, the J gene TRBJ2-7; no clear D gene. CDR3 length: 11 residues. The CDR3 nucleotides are TGTGCCAGCAGTTTCTCCCACGAGCAGTACTTC. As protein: CASSFSHEQYF.

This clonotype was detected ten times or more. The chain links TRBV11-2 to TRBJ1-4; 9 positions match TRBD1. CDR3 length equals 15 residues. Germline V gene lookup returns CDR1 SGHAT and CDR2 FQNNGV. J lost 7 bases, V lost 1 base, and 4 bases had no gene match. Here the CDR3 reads CASSLGPGQGEKLFF. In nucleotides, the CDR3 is TGTGCCAGCAGCTTAGGTCCGGGACAGGGTGAAAAACTGTTTTTT.

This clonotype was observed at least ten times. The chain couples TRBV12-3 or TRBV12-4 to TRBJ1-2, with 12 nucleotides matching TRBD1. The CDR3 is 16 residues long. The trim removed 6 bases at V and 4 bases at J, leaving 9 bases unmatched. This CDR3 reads CASREGQGASGYGYTF. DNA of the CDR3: TGTGCCAGCAGAGAGGGACAGGGGGCCTCCGGCTATGGCTACACCTTC.

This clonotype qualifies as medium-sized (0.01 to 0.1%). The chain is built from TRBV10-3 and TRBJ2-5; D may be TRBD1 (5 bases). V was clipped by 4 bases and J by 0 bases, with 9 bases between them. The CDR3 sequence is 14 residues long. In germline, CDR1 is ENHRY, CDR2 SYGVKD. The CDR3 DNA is TGTGCCATCAGTGGGCAGGGTTACCAAGAGACCCAGTACTTC. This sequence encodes CAISGQGYQETQYF.

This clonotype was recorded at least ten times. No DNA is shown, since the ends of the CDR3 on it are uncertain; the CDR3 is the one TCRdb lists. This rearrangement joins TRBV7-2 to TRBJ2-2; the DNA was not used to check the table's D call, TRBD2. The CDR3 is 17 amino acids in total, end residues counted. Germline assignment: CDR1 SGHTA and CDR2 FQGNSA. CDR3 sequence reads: CASSSPKGEGAPGSCFF.

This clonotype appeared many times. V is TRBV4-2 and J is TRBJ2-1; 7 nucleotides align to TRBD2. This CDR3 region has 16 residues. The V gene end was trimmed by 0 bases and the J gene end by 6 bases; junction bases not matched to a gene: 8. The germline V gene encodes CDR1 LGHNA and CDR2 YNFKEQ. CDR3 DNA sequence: TGTGCCAGCAGCCAAGACCCCGGGAGGCTGGGCAATGAGCAGTTCTTC. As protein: CASSQDPGRLGNEQFF.

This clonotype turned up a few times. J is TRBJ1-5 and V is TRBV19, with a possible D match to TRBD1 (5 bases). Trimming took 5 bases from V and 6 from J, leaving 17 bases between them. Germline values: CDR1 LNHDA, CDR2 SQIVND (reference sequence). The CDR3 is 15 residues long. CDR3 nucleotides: TGTGCCAGTAGTCCCCCAGGAGGGGTCGGTCAGCCCCAGCATTTT. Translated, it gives CASSPPGGVGQPQHF.

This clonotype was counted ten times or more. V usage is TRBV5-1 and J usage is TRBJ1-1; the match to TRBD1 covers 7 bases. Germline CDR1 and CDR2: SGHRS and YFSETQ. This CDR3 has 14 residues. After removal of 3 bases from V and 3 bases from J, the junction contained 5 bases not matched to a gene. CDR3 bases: TGCGCCAGCAGCTCACGGACAGGCCACACTGAAGCTTTCTTT. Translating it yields CASSSRTGHTEAFF.

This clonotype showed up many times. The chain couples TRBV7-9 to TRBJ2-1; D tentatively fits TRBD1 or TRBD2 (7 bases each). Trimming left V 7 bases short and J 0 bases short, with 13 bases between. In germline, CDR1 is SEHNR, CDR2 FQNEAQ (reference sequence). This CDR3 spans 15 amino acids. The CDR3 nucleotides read TGTGCCAGCACCCAGGGGGGGAGCTCCTACAATGAGCAGTTCTTC. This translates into CASTQGGSSYNEQFF.

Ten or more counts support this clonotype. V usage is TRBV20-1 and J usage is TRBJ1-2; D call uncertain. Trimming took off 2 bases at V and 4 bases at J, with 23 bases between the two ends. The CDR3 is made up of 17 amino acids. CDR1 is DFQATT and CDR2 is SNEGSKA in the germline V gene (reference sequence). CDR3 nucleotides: TGCAGTGCTAGACGCGTCGCCGGGTCCCAGCAAGGCTATGGCTACACCTTC. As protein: CSARRVAGSQQGYGYTF.

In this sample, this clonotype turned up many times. CDR3 protein: CASSLGRGRGYTF. CDR3 nucleotides: TGTGCCAGCAGCTTAGGCAGGGGTCGTGGCTACACCTTC. This chain joins TRBV7-2 and TRBJ1-2; a possible D gene is TRBD1 (6 bases). Per the germline V gene, CDR1 is SGHTA and CDR2 is FQGNSA. Trimming took off 1 base at V and 7 bases at J, with 10 bases between the two ends. This CDR3 contains 13 residues.

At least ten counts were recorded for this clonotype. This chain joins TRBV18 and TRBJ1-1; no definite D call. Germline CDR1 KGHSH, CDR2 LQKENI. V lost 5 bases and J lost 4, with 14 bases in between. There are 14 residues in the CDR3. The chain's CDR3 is CASSAGQVGTEAFF. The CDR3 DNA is TGTGCCAGCTCAGCGGGCCAGGTAGGCACTGAAGCTTTCTTT.

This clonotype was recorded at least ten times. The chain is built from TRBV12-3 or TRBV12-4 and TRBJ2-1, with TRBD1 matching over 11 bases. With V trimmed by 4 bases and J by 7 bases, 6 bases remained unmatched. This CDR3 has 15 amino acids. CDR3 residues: CASSSQGTGGNEQFF. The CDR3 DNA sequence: TGTGCCAGCAGTTCCCAGGGGACAGGGGGAAATGAGCAGTTCTTC.

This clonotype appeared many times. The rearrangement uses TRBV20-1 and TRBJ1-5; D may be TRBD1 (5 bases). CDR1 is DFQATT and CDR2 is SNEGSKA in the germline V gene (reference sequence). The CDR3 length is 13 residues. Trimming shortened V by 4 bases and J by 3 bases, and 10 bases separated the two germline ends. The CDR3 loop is CSATTGLNQPQHF. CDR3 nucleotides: TGCAGTGCTACAACGGGACTCAATCAGCCCCAGCATTTT.

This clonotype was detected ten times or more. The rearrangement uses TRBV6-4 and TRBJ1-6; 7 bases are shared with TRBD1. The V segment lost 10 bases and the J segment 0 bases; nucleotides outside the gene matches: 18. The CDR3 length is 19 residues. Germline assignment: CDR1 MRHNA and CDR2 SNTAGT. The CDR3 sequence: CATNLRDRPPSSYNSPLHF. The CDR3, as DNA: TGTGCCACCAATCTGAGGGACAGACCCCCGAGCTCCTATAATTCACCCCTCCACTTT.

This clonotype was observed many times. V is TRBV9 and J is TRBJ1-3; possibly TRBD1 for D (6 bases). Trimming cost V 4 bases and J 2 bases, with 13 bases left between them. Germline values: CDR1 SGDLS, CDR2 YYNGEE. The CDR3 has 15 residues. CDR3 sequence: CASSPRGWAGNTIYF. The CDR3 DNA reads TGTGCCAGCAGCCCCAGGGGATGGGCTGGAAACACCATATATTTT. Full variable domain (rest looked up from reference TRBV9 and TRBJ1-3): DSGVTQTPKHLITATGQRVTLRCSPRSGDLSVYWYQQSLDQGLQFLIQYYNGEERAKGNILERFSAQQFPDLHSELNLSSLELGDSALYFCASSPRGWAGNTIYFGEGSWLTVV.

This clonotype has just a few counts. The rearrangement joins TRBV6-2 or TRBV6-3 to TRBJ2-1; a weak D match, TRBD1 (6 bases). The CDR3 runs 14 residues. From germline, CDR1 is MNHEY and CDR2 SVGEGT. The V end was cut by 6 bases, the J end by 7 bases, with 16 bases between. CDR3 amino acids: CASSTGLGTNEQFF. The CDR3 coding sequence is TGTGCCAGCAGCACAGGGTTAGGCACGAATGAGCAGTTCTTC.

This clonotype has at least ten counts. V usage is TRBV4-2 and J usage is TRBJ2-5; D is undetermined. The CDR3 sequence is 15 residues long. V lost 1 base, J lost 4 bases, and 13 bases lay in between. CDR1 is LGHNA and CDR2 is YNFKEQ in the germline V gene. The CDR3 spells CASSQGSPLGETQYF. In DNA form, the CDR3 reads TGTGCCAGCAGCCAAGGTAGCCCATTAGGAGAGACCCAGTACTTC.

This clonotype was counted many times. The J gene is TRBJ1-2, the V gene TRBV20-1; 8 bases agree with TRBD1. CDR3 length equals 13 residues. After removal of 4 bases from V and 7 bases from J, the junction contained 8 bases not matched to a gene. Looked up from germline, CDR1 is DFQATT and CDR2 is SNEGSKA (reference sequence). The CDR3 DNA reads TGCAGTGCTAACATCCGGACAGGGTCTGGCTACACCTTC. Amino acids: CSANIRTGSGYTF.